Following are 17 T cell receptor beta chains from one sample sequenced in a study of monozygotic twins with inflammatory bowel disease (dated by TCRdb to 2018 to 2020). Library method: 5' RACE. TCRdb shows the sequencer as Illumina HiSeq 2500. One entry per CDR3 protein sequence results from the TCRdb reprocessing of the reads, with DNA left out. The sample's table covers fewer than 550,000 distinct CDR3 sequences. The leading ten clones occupy about 2.2% of the sample. The specimen sequenced was blood. These receptors all stem from a human donor with ulcerative colitis or Crohn's disease, or a healthy co-twin of an affected twin (not recorded which).

The J gene is TRBJ2-3, the V gene TRBV20-1; TCRdb designates TRBD2, a call that cannot be tested without DNA. Per germline, CDR1 DFQATT and CDR2 SNEGSKA (reference sequence). There are 15 residues in the CDR3. CDR3 loop: CSAQGTTRSTDTQYF.

The CDR3 reads CASSSGTVRGTEAFF. The chain uses TRBV5-6 and TRBJ1-1. Germline CDR1 reads SGHDT; CDR2 reads YYEEEE. CDR3 size: 15 residues.

The chain combines TRBV5-1 with TRBJ2-7; the D call of TRBD1 rests on TCRdb alone, since no DNA is present to check it. CDR1 and CDR2 from the germline V gene are SGHRS and YFSETQ. The CDR3 runs 13 residues. The CDR3 spells CASNRDNSYEQYF.

The rearrangement uses TRBV4-2 and TRBJ2-7; the TCRdb call, TRBD1, lacks DNA for checking. The length of the CDR3 is 14 residues. Germline CDR1 and CDR2: LGHNA and YNFKEQ. CDR3 sequence: CASRSGDRAYEQYF.

The V call is TRBV2, the J call TRBJ1-2; there is no DNA to check the TCRdb D call of TRBD1. Germline CDR1 SNHLY, CDR2 FYNNEI. The CDR3 loop spans 13 amino acids. This CDR3 reads CAGSRQGDYGYTF.

The J gene is TRBJ1-1, the V gene TRBV27. CDR1 is MNHEY and CDR2 is SMNVEV in the germline V gene (reference sequence). This CDR3 has 13 residues. The CDR3 sequence: CASSLSENTEAFF.

The chain recombines TRBV27 with TRBJ2-5. This CDR3 comprises 14 residues. Per the germline V gene, CDR1 is MNHEY and CDR2 is SMNVEV (reference sequence). This chain's CDR3 is CASSFRGVGETQYF.

This sequence joins TRBV6-4 and TRBJ2-3; no DNA is available, so the TRBD1 call from TCRdb remains unchecked. In germline, CDR1 is MRHNA, CDR2 SNTAGT. The CDR3 totals 14 residues. This CDR3 is CASSESGVADTQYF.

The chain is built from TRBV20-1 and TRBJ1-5; TCRdb designates TRBD1, a call that cannot be tested without DNA. Germline CDR1 and CDR2: DFQATT and SNEGSKA (reference sequence). The CDR3 consists of 14 residues. CDR3 amino acids: CSAVTGQAYQPQHF.

This chain connects TRBV19 to TRBJ1-2; TCRdb picks TRBD1, but there is no DNA to check that call. Germline V lookup: CDR1 LNHDA, CDR2 SQIVND (reference sequence). This CDR3 spans 15 amino acids. The CDR3: CASTLGRTGVYGYTF.

The genes are TRBV30 and TRBJ2-2; lacking DNA, the TRBD1 call made by TCRdb goes unchecked. Germline values: CDR1 GTSNPN, CDR2 SVGIG (reference sequence). This CDR3 contains 18 residues. The CDR3 loop is CAWSGNRGRPANTGELFF.

The V gene is TRBV11-1, the J gene TRBJ1-1. CDR3 length: 14 amino acids. Germline V gene data show CDR1 as SGHAT and CDR2 as FQDESV (reference sequence). The CDR3 sequence is CASSLVQISTEAFF.

The chain has TRBV5-1 and TRBJ2-7. The CDR3 length is 12 residues. CDR1 SGHRS and CDR2 YFSETQ come from the germline V gene. The CDR3: CASSVSRYEQYF.

The chain uses TRBV5-5 and TRBJ2-2. From germline, CDR1 is SGHKS and CDR2 YYEKEE (reference sequence). This CDR3 is built from 13 residues. The CDR3 reads CASSSAHTGELFF.

The V gene is TRBV7-8, the J gene TRBJ1-2. The germline CDR1 and CDR2 sequences are SGHVS and FQNEAQ. The CDR3 totals 13 residues. The CDR3 spells CASSNSANYGYTF.

The V call is TRBV29-1, the J call TRBJ1-1; TCRdb calls TRBD1, which cannot be checked without DNA. In germline, CDR1 is SQVTM, CDR2 ANQGSEA. There are 14 residues in the CDR3. The CDR3 here is CSVEAWDRGTEAFF.

The CDR3 here is CATSDPGQSNYGYTF. V usage is TRBV24-1 and J usage is TRBJ1-2; TCRdb calls TRBD1, which cannot be checked without DNA. The CDR3 sequence is 15 residues long. In germline, CDR1 is KGHDR, CDR2 SFDVKD.